This T cell receptor beta chain was found in a study of cytomegalovirus exposure and HLA in healthy donors. With 1 base removed from V and 1 base from J, the gap between germline ends came to 7 bases. Per the germline V gene, CDR1 is SEHNR and CDR2 is FQNEAQ (reference sequence). The CDR3 consists of 14 residues. This clone was seen a few times. What it recognizes is unknown. A multiplex PCR was run with 60 Vbeta primers and 13 Jbeta primers. The protocol was immunoSEQ multiplex PCR, while the TCRdb copy is restricted to in-frame clones and leaves out a portion. Seen here are roughly 150,000 clones, about 80% observed once, and the top ten hold about 15%. General observations from the study: Clonal expansion, a later analysis showed, was greater in HLA-associated TCR beta chains than in equally common others. Excluded were some V segments that proved indistinguishable, including TRBV6-2 and TRBV6-3. Accurate predictions that matched the HLA-A and HLA-B alleles of most subjects were reportedly made from TCR beta sequences.

The chain links TRBV7-9 to TRBJ1-1, with D maybe TRBD1 (5 bases). The specimen sequenced was PBMCs. This clonotype was sampled from a woman aged 40 to 55 in good health and CMV-seronegative. Here the CDR3 reads CASSLGQGNTEAFF. In DNA form, the CDR3 reads TGTGCCAGCAGCTTAGGGCAGGGGAACACTGAAGCTTTCTTT.